What follows are 20 T cell receptor beta chains derived from one specimen sequenced in a study of CD8+ T cells in alopecia areata. Investigators isolated RNA and reverse transcribed it into cDNA to act as the sequencing template. The protocol was immunoSEQ multiplex PCR, while the TCRdb copy is restricted to in-frame clones and leaves out a portion. Found here are about 140,000 clones, 80% to 90% of them singletons; the top ten hold more than 20%. Regarding treatment: oral pan-JAK inhibitor, 5-10 mg twice daily. The sequencing here drew on CD8+ T cells sorted from blood, taken at week 4, from a patient treated with tofacitinib. The receptors derive from a human donor with alopecia areata.

This clone was counted a few times. The chain uses TRBV4-1 and TRBJ2-3; D possibly corresponds to TRBD2 (5 bases). In germline, CDR1 is MGHRA, CDR2 YSYEKL. The CDR3 is 17 amino acids. V was shortened by 1 base and J by 1 base, with 15 bases between the two germline ends. The CDR3 reads CASSQVGSRQGTDTQYF. Here the CDR3 DNA reads TGCGCCAGCAGCCAAGTGGGGAGTCGTCAGGGCACAGATACGCAGTATTTT.

The V gene is TRBV7-9, the J gene TRBJ1-2; no firm D call. Per germline, CDR1 SEHNR and CDR2 FQNEAQ (reference sequence). The CDR3 consists of 13 residues. The V gene lost 7 bases and the J gene lost 7 bases, with 16 bases spanning the gap. In DNA form, the CDR3 reads TGTGCCAGCAACCCGCCGGCAGCACCTGGCTACACCTTC. It codes for CASNPPAAPGYTF.

The V call is TRBV4-2, the J call TRBJ2-2; D may be TRBD1 (6 bases). This CDR3 is 14 amino acids long. The ends were cut back, 6 bases at V and 2 bases at J, with 10 bases in the middle. Germline CDR1 reads LGHNA; CDR2 reads YNFKEQ. The chain's CDR3 is CASRRDTNTGELFF. CDR3 in DNA: TGTGCCAGCAGAAGGGACACCAACACCGGGGAGCTGTTTTTT.

This sequence joins TRBV2 and TRBJ1-6; D is possibly TRBD1 (6 bases). The germline V gene has CDR1 SNHLY and CDR2 FYNNEI. Trimming pared 5 bases from V and 4 bases from J, leaving 15 bases between. There are 16 residues in the CDR3. CDR3 protein: CASSPDRRTYNSPLHF. CDR3 bases: TGTGCCAGCAGTCCCGACAGGCGCACTTATAATTCACCCCTCCACTTT.

The V call is TRBV29-1, the J call TRBJ2-3; D is uncertain. The CDR3 extends over 13 amino acids. Trimming removed 3 bases from V and 6 bases from J, with 13 bases in between. CDR1 is SQVTM and CDR2 is ANQGSEA in the germline V gene. This CDR3 is CSVDLPLTDTQYF. The CDR3 bases are TGCAGCGTTGACCTCCCTCTTACGGATACGCAGTATTTT.

The V gene is TRBV7-6, the J gene TRBJ2-5; D is possibly TRBD2 (5 bases). The V gene lost 5 bases and the J gene lost 4 bases, with 11 bases spanning the gap. CDR3 length equals 13 residues. The germline gives CDR1 SGHVS, CDR2 FNYEAQ. CDR3 amino acids: CASSTRLSETQYF. Here the CDR3 DNA reads TGTGCCAGCAGCACCCGACTATCAGAGACCCAGTACTTC.

The genes are TRBV6-5 and TRBJ2-1; D gene unclear. The CDR3 sequence is 16 residues long. Germline lookup yields CDR1 MNHEY and CDR2 SVGAGI. Between the trimmed V and J ends, which lost 0 bases and 0 bases, there was a span of 9 bases. The CDR3 loop reads CASSYSLPGSYNEQFF. The DNA of the CDR3 is TGTGCCAGCAGTTACTCCCTTCCGGGCTCCTACAATGAGCAGTTCTTC.

This sequence joins TRBV6-1 and TRBJ2-1; TRBD2 might be the D (7 bases). CDR3 length: 11 amino acids. In germline, CDR1 is MNHNS, CDR2 SASEGT. The CDR3 DNA reads TGTGCGGGGGGGCCCTACAATGAGCAGTTCTTC. This sequence encodes CAGGPYNEQFF.

The chain couples TRBV7-9 to TRBJ2-1, with D uncertain. The V gene lost 1 base and the J gene lost 4 bases, with 5 bases spanning the gap. Germline assignment: CDR1 SEHNR and CDR2 FQNEAQ (reference sequence). CDR3 length: 13 residues. For the CDR3, the DNA is TGTGCCAGCAGCTTAGACAGATACAATGAGCAGTTCTTC. Its protein is CASSLDRYNEQFF.

V is TRBV6-5 and J is TRBJ2-3; 7 bases are shared with TRBD2. The CDR3 has 14 amino acids. Germline V gene lookup returns CDR1 MNHEY and CDR2 SVGAGI. J was trimmed by 12 bases and V by 0 bases; bases with no gene match: 9. The CDR3 spells CASSYSVAGHLQYF. CDR3 in DNA: TGTGCCAGCAGTTACTCGGTAGCGGGTCATCTCCAGTATTTT.

The genes are TRBV29-1 and TRBJ2-5, with 10 positions matching TRBD2. This CDR3 is 15 amino acids long. Germline lookup yields CDR1 SQVTM and CDR2 ANQGSEA. V lost 6 bases to trimming and J lost 2 bases; unmatched junction nucleotides: 9. This CDR3 is CSVDRTSGPQETQYF. In DNA form, the CDR3 reads TGCAGCGTCGACCGGACTAGCGGACCGCAAGAGACCCAGTACTTC.

V and J are TRBV9 and TRBJ2-1; D remains ambiguous. The CDR3 covers 13 residues. Germline values: CDR1 SGDLS, CDR2 YYNGEE. Trimming removed 2 bases from V and 8 bases from J, with 11 bases in between. The CDR3 reads CASSVGLVDEQFF. The DNA of the CDR3 is TGTGCCAGCAGCGTTGGGCTAGTGGATGAGCAGTTCTTC.

This rearrangement joins TRBV19 to TRBJ1-1, with D possibly TRBD1 on 5 matching bases. Germline-derived CDR1 and CDR2 are LNHDA and SQIVND (reference sequence). The V gene lost 3 bases and the J gene lost 7 bases, with 15 bases spanning the gap. The CDR3 contains 14 residues. The CDR3 DNA is TGTGCCAGTAGTATTGAGGGACTGCTTAATGAAGCTTTCTTT. It codes for CASSIEGLLNEAFF.

The chain is built from TRBV7-9 and TRBJ2-1; tentatively, D is TRBD2 (6 bases). The CDR3 loop spans 15 amino acids. Between the trimmed V and J ends, which lost 2 bases and 5 bases, there was a span of 13 bases. Germline V gives CDR1 SEHNR, CDR2 FQNEAQ (reference sequence). This CDR3 is CASSLNPGLHNEQFF. The CDR3 DNA sequence: TGTGCCAGCAGCTTAAACCCGGGACTCCACAATGAGCAGTTCTTC.

The chain couples TRBV4-1 to TRBJ2-7; 7 nucleotides agree with TRBD1. CDR1 is MGHRA, CDR2 YSYEKL, per germline. V shed 5 bases and J 3 bases; nucleotides not matched to a gene: 10. The CDR3 contains 15 residues. The CDR3 DNA reads TGCGCCAGCAGCTACGATCCGGGACAGAGCTACGAGCAGTACTTC. Its protein product is CASSYDPGQSYEQYF.

The CDR3 DNA reads TGCGCCAGCAGCCCCCGGGTGGGGGGACAGGGTCTCACTGAAGCTTTCTTT. Its translation: CASSPRVGGQGLTEAFF. The J gene is TRBJ1-1, the V gene TRBV5-1; 9 nucleotides align to TRBD1. There are 17 residues in the CDR3. Germline V gene lookup returns CDR1 SGHRS and CDR2 YFSETQ. J gave up 4 bases and V 4 bases, and 14 bases lay outside the gene matches.

Concerning this clone: This sequence may be a read error, since a much larger clone differs from it by one base. V is TRBV5-6 and J is TRBJ1-5; 8 bases line up with TRBD1. This CDR3 has 14 amino acids. J was trimmed by 5 bases and V by 2 bases; bases with no gene match: 3. The germline V gene has CDR1 SGHDT and CDR2 YYEEEE. The CDR3 sequence: CASSLGQGDQPQHF. In DNA form, the CDR3 reads TGTGCCAGCAGCTTAGGACAGGGTGATCAGCCCCAGCATTTT.

The chain has TRBV7-8 and TRBJ2-5; D gene unclear. The length of the CDR3 is 15 residues. Trimming left V 3 bases short and J 7 bases short, with 18 bases between. CDR1 is SGHVS and CDR2 is FQNEAQ in the germline V gene. The CDR3 is CASSLRKDALGTQYF. CDR3 coding DNA: TGTGCCAGCAGCTTGAGGAAAGACGCCCTTGGGACCCAGTACTTC.

The rearrangement links TRBV6-5 to TRBJ2-5; D is perhaps TRBD1 (6 bases). This CDR3 spans 15 amino acids. The V gene's germline CDR1 is MNHEY and CDR2 SVGAGI. The V gene lost 5 bases and the J gene lost 1 base, with 14 bases spanning the gap. The CDR3 is CASSPSGAPQETQYF. The CDR3 DNA follows: TGTGCCAGCAGTCCCTCAGGGGCCCCCCAAGAGACCCAGTACTTC.

V is TRBV6-5 and J is TRBJ1-1, with D possibly TRBD1 on 5 matching bases. There are 15 residues in the CDR3. With 2 bases removed from V and 3 bases from J, the gap between germline ends came to 13 bases. Germline V gives CDR1 MNHEY, CDR2 SVGAGI. This CDR3 is CASSYDQGMDTEAFF. Here the CDR3 DNA reads TGTGCCAGCAGTTACGACCAGGGAATGGACACTGAAGCTTTCTTT.